This T cell receptor (beta chain) came from a study of OX40 agonist ivuxolimab in advanced cancers. Study-wide results and caveats: It was not determined which antigens were specifically recognized by the peripheral T cells that had undergone clonal expansion. Both CD4+ and CD8+ T cell populations in blood had undergone clonal expansion by week 6 at 0.1 to 3.0 mg/kg. CD8+ T cells were the subset that, on average, had more expanded clones than CD4+.

Patients were ineligible given autoimmune disease history or systemic immunosuppression. This clone was detected only a few times. The target antigen is unknown. There are 14 residues in the CDR3. Germline-derived CDR1 and CDR2 are MNHNS and SASEGT. V lost 5 bases and J lost 1, with 9 bases in between. The repertoire was sequenced with immunoSEQ multiplex PCR; TCRdb's copy has only in-frame clones and lacks some. This sample has tens of thousands of clones; almost 90% occur once, and the top ten carry roughly 0.72%. This receptor was taken from an adult with an advanced solid tumor such as melanoma, head and neck, liver or kidney cancer. J is TRBJ2-4 and V is TRBV6-1; D is ambiguous. The source was CD4+ or CD8+ T cells sorted from blood, collected in a trial of the OX40 agonist ivuxolimab. DNA for the CDR3: TGTGCCAGCAGTTCCGGGTCCGCCAAAAACATTCAGTACTTC. Protein product: CASSSGSAKNIQYF.